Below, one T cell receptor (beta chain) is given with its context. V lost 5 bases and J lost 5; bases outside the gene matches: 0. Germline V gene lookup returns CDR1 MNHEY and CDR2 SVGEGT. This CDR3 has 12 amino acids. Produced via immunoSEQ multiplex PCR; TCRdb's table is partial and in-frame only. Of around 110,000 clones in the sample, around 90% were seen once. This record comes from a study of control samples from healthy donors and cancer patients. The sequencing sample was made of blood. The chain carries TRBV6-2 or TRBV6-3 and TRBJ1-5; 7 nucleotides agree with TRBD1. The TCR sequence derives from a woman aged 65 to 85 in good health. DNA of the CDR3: TGTGCCAGCAGTGACAGGGATCAGCCCCAGCATTTT. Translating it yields CASSDRDQPQHF.